There are a few counts of the clone carrying this T cell receptor beta chain. MiXCR was run by TCRdb on the RT-PCR reads, yielding one entry per CDR3 protein. The sample lists about 960,000 distinct CDR3 sequences, under 20% occurring once. The sample originates from a study of patients and donors after allogeneic stem cell transplantation. The CDR3 extends over 18 amino acids. V lost 7 bases, J lost 4 bases, and 16 bases stayed unmatched. Germline loops: CDR1 LGHNT, CDR2 FRNRAP. The source material was blood, either unsorted or a sorted T cell fraction (not recorded which). The clonotype comes from a human donor who was either an allogeneic HSCT recipient or a stem cell or donor lymphocyte infusion donor (not recorded which). It is not recorded whose cells these are; they may come from a transplant donor. The chain couples TRBV12-5 to TRBJ2-3; 11 bases line up with TRBD2. For the CDR3, the DNA is TGTGCTAGTGCCCTCTCCAATTTAGCGGGGGGGCCCCCAGATACGCAGTATTTT. Translation: CASALSNLAGGPPDTQYF. The full variable domain, in which reference TRBV12-5 and TRBJ2-3 provide the parts outside the CDR3, is DARVTQTPRHKVTEMGQEVTMRCQPILGHNTVFWYRQTMMQGLELLAYFRNRAPLDDSGMPKDRFSAEMPDATLATLKIQPSEPRDSAVYFCASALSNLAGGPPDTQYFGPGTRLTVL.